The present entry profiles one T cell receptor (beta chain) with its context. These data originate in a study of blood T cell repertoires in COVID-19. Background on the study: Samples of COVID-19 (acute and convalescent) were obtained from the United States, Italy and Spain. T cells, B-cell-depleted T cells, or PBMCs provided the cDNA or gDNA that served as material.

With 3 bases removed from V and 5 bases from J, the gap between germline ends came to 11 bases. The germline CDR1 and CDR2 sequences are KGHSH and LQKENI. This CDR3 spans 15 amino acids. Authors' methods: Quantification of nucleated cells was approximated via reference gene primer amplification. The data were produced by immunoSEQ multiplex PCR, yet TCRdb's version contains in-frame clones alone and is incomplete. That table furnishes V, J and clone size, whereas the DNA furnished D and trimming. The sample has 50,000 to 75,000 clones, about 93% seen once. The chain couples TRBV18 to TRBJ1-6; tentatively, D is TRBD1 (5 bases). The sample consisted of peripheral blood. The source of this sequence is a man between 65 and 80 years old with active COVID-19. CDR3 in amino acids: CASSPNRGNNSPLHF. Here the CDR3 DNA reads TGTGCCAGCTCACCGAACCGGGGGAATAATTCACCCCTCCACTTT.